What follows are 6 T cell receptor beta chains derived from one specimen sequenced in a study of blood T cell repertoires in COVID-19. Clones were sequenced by immunoSEQ multiplex PCR, and TCRdb holds only the in-frame ones, with some missing. In the table there are about 75,000 clones, approximately 80% of which are singletons. Sequenced input: peripheral blood. These receptor sequences come from a woman in her fifties or sixties with acute or convalescent COVID-19.

The chain links TRBV10-3 to TRBJ2-1, with D unclear. V was shortened by 4 bases and J by 6 bases, with 4 bases between the two germline ends. CDR1 and CDR2 (germline): ENHRY, SYGVKD. There are 11 residues in the CDR3. CDR3 protein: CAISVGNEQFF. CDR3 bases: TGTGCCATCAGTGTCGGCAATGAGCAGTTCTTC.

V usage is TRBV19 and J usage is TRBJ1-5; 7 bases map to TRBD1. V lost 3 bases, J lost 2 bases, and 7 bases stayed unmatched. This CDR3 region has 16 residues. Germline loops: CDR1 LNHDA, CDR2 SQIVND (reference sequence). CDR3 coding DNA: TGTGCCAGTAGTATTGAGGGGGCGGTTGGCAATCAGCCCCAGCATTTT. This translates into CASSIEGAVGNQPQHF.

This clone was seen only once. The gene calls are TRBV3-1 (or the pseudogene TRBV3-2) and TRBJ2-3; 9 bases agree with TRBD2. The germline V gene encodes CDR1 LGHDT and CDR2 YNNKEL (reference sequence). The CDR3 loop spans 16 amino acids. After removal of 2 bases from V and 3 bases from J, the junction contained 6 bases not matched to a gene. CDR3 sequence (DNA): TGTGCCAGCAGCCAATGGGCTAGCGGGAAGACAGATACGCAGTATTTT. It encodes CASSQWASGKTDTQYF.

The genes are TRBV28 and TRBJ2-1; D is uncertain. The CDR3 spans 12 residues. The V end was cut by 5 bases, the J end by 4 bases, with 6 bases between. Germline CDR1 MDHEN, CDR2 SYDVKM. CDR3 in amino acids: CASSLQYNEQFF. CDR3 nucleotide sequence: TGTGCCAGCAGTCTTCAGTACAATGAGCAGTTCTTC.

This clone was found once. In DNA form, the CDR3 reads TGTGCCAGCAGTGGCGAACAGGGGTCCACCTACGAGCAGTACTTC. This encodes CASSGEQGSTYEQYF. This chain connects TRBV2 to TRBJ2-7; 7 positions agree with TRBD1. This CDR3 has 15 amino acids. Germline CDR1 reads SNHLY; CDR2 reads FYNNEI. V gave up 4 bases and J gave up 2 bases; unmatched junction bases: 8.

This clone was found once. Here the CDR3 reads CASSQGAKGAPGANVLTF. The CDR3 DNA follows: TGTGCCAGCAGCCAGGGGGCTAAGGGAGCTCCTGGGGCCAACGTCCTGACTTTC. The genes are TRBV3-1 (or the pseudogene TRBV3-2) and TRBJ2-6; tentative D call: TRBD1 (6 bases). Germline CDR1 reads LGHDT; CDR2 reads YNNKEL (reference sequence). Trimming cost V 3 bases and J 2 bases, with 17 bases left between them. The CDR3 runs 18 residues.